A single sample gave rise to the 22 T cell receptor beta chains below, sequenced in a study of shared clonotypes between healthy human individuals. Assay used: immunoSEQ multiplex PCR; TCRdb lists only in-frame clones, some missing. The sample lists 760,000 or so clones; about 96% were seen once. Positive CCR7 selection of CD45RO-negative cells yielded the naive CD8 cells, and terminally differentiated effector memory CD45RA+ cells were excluded. Sequencing was done on a sample of naive CD8+ T cells sorted from blood. These receptors were taken from a young man in good health.

The V and J genes are TRBV4-3 and TRBJ1-1, with TRBD1 identical over 9 bases. The ends lost 1 base at V and 1 base at J; junction bases unmatched: 1. In germline, CDR1 is LGHNA, CDR2 YSLEER. This CDR3 has 15 residues. CDR3 protein: CASSQGTGANTEAFF. CDR3 DNA sequence: TGCGCCAGCAGCCAAGGGACAGGGGCGAACACTGAAGCTTTCTTT.

The CDR3 bases are TGTGCCAGCAGCGTAGTGGACTTTAACAATGAGCAGTTCTTC. Residues: CASSVVDFNNEQFF. V usage is TRBV9 and J usage is TRBJ2-1, with a weak D call TRBD2 (5 bases). CDR3 length equals 14 residues. The germline gives CDR1 SGDLS, CDR2 YYNGEE. Trimming took 0 bases from V and 5 from J, leaving 9 bases between them.

This rearrangement joins TRBV6-1 to TRBJ2-1; D is unresolved. CDR1 and CDR2 from the germline V gene are MNHNS and SASEGT. Trimming stripped 7 bases from V and 4 bases from J, with 11 bases between. This CDR3 comprises 13 residues. This CDR3 reads CASIGVLYNEQFF. In nucleotides, the CDR3 is TGTGCCAGCATTGGGGTTTTATACAATGAGCAGTTCTTC.

V is TRBV27 and J is TRBJ1-1; tentatively, D is TRBD1 (5 bases). CDR1 MNHEY and CDR2 SMNVEV come from the germline V gene (reference sequence). CDR3 length: 14 residues. V was pared by 2 bases and J by 6 bases, with 13 bases between. Here the CDR3 reads CASSLNVQGPEAFF. The DNA of the CDR3 is TGTGCCAGCAGTTTAAACGTGCAGGGACCTGAAGCTTTCTTT.

The chain links TRBV19 to TRBJ2-1; 7 bases align to TRBD2. V dropped 4 bases and J dropped 8; count of bases not matched to a gene: 11. CDR1 and CDR2 from the germline V gene are LNHDA and SQIVND (reference sequence). CDR3 length equals 15 residues. The CDR3, as DNA: TGTGCCAGTAGTACTCTCCTCGCGGGAGCTGATGAGCAGTTCTTC. Protein: CASSTLLAGADEQFF.

This clone was observed a few times. The chain combines TRBV27 with TRBJ1-5; D uncertain. Trimming left V 5 bases short and J 1 base short, with 9 bases between. The CDR3 consists of 14 residues. Germline V gene sequence: CDR1 MNHEY, CDR2 SMNVEV (reference sequence). CDR3 amino acids: CASSPGLSNQPQHF. CDR3 nucleotide sequence: TGTGCCAGCAGTCCCGGACTCAGCAATCAGCCCCAGCATTTT.

The CDR3 loop is CASSLGRGGEQFF. The CDR3 DNA is TGTGCCAGCAGCTTAGGAAGGGGCGGTGAGCAGTTCTTC. The chain uses TRBV11-2 and TRBJ2-1; TRBD1 might be the D (5 bases). CDR1 and CDR2 (germline): SGHAT, FQNNGV. The CDR3 extends over 13 amino acids. V dropped 1 base and J dropped 9 bases, with 10 bases sitting between them.

The V gene is TRBV14, the J gene TRBJ2-1; D call uncertain. Trimming removed 2 bases from V and 0 bases from J, with 8 bases in between. CDR1 is SGHDN, CDR2 FVKESK, per germline. There are 15 residues in the CDR3. CDR3 nucleotide sequence: TGTGCCAGCAGCCAACCGGCAAGCTCCTACAATGAGCAGTTCTTC. Its protein product is CASSQPASSYNEQFF.

J is TRBJ1-1 and V is TRBV7-9; no firm D call. Trimming left V 5 bases short and J 2 bases short, with 9 bases between. Germline-derived CDR1 and CDR2 are SEHNR and FQNEAQ (reference sequence). This CDR3 contains 13 residues. DNA for the CDR3: TGTGCCAGCAGCACGGTACGTAACACTGAAGCTTTCTTT. This codes for CASSTVRNTEAFF. Full variable domain (rest looked up from reference TRBV7-9 and TRBJ1-1): DTGVSQNPRHKITKRGQNVTFRCDPISEHNRLYWYRQTLGQGPEFLTYFQNEAQLEKSRLLSDRFSAERPKGSFSTLEIQRTEQGDSAMYLCASSTVRNTEAFFGQGTRLTVV.

The J gene is TRBJ1-1, the V gene TRBV6-5; D call uncertain. Germline V gives CDR1 MNHEY, CDR2 SVGAGI. V lost 8 bases and J 1 base, leaving 5 bases between the germline ends. CDR3 length: 11 amino acids. The CDR3 DNA sequence: TGTGCCAGCTCGGCGAACACTGAAGCTTTCTTT. As protein: CASSANTEAFF.

This sequence joins TRBV6-1 and TRBJ1-2; the match to TRBD1 covers 9 bases. The junction had 6 bases not matched to a gene; V was cut back by 1 base and J by 3 bases. Germline lookup yields CDR1 MNHNS and CDR2 SASEGT. The CDR3 is made up of 16 amino acids. The CDR3 DNA is TGTGCCAGCAGTGAAGAACAGGGGGCGCCTTACTATGGCTACACCTTC. This codes for CASSEEQGAPYYGYTF.

The chain employs TRBV13 and TRBJ1-1; tentative D call: TRBD1 (6 bases). This CDR3 has 12 residues. CDR1 is PRHDT, CDR2 FYEKMQ, per germline (reference sequence). V was trimmed by 1 base and J by 7 bases, leaving 7 bases between them. The CDR3: CASSLEQGEAFF. In nucleotides, the CDR3 is TGTGCCAGCAGCTTAGAACAGGGTGAAGCTTTCTTT.

The gene calls are TRBV29-1 and TRBJ2-7, with a weak D call TRBD1 (6 bases). V lost 1 base and J lost 3, with 13 bases in between. The CDR3 is made up of 14 amino acids. Per the germline V gene, CDR1 is SQVTM and CDR2 is ANQGSEA. The CDR3 sequence is CSVEGSTGNYEQYF. The CDR3 nucleotides are TGCAGCGTTGAAGGTTCGACAGGTAACTACGAGCAGTACTTC.

This clone was picked up one time. The chain carries TRBV5-1 and TRBJ2-5; 9 bases are shared with TRBD1. V gave up 0 bases and J gave up 2 bases; unmatched junction bases: 8. CDR1 is SGHRS and CDR2 is YFSETQ in the germline V gene. CDR3 length: 17 amino acids. CDR3 in DNA: TGCGCCAGCAGCTTGGCCGGGACAGGGACCCTTCAAGAGACCCAGTACTTC. Translating it yields CASSLAGTGTLQETQYF.

On this clone: Different DNA sequences within this sample yield the same CDR3. The chain recombines TRBV27 with TRBJ2-7; D gene uncertain. Germline V gene lookup returns CDR1 MNHEY and CDR2 SMNVEV (reference sequence). This CDR3 contains 11 residues. V gave up 5 bases and J gave up 2 bases, with 4 bases separating them. In DNA form, the CDR3 reads TGTGCCAGCAGTACGCCCTACGAGCAGTACTTC. The encoded protein is CASSTPYEQYF.

With respect to this clone: At the DNA level, this CDR3 is encoded by other sequences in the same sample as well. The chain combines TRBV4-3 with TRBJ2-7; TRBD2 might be the D (5 bases). Germline CDR1 is LGHNA and CDR2 is YSLEER. Trimming shortened V by 0 bases and J by 4 bases, and 7 bases separated the two germline ends. The CDR3 has 13 amino acids. This CDR3 is CASSQDRTYEQYF. Written as DNA, the CDR3 is TGCGCCAGCAGCCAAGATCGGACTTACGAGCAGTACTTC.

The chain joins TRBV7-9 to TRBJ2-7; D tentatively reads TRBD1 or TRBD2 (5 bases each). V lost 7 bases, J lost 5 bases, and 15 bases lay in between. Germline V CDR1 and CDR2: SEHNR, FQNEAQ (reference sequence). The CDR3 has 13 residues. This chain's CDR3 is CASTWAGTHEQYF. The CDR3 DNA reads TGTGCCAGCACTTGGGCAGGGACCCACGAGCAGTACTTC.

The chain couples TRBV10-3 to TRBJ2-7; D may match TRBD1 or TRBD2 (5 bases each). The CDR3 totals 15 residues. Trimming left V 4 bases short and J 2 bases short, with 15 bases between. Germline CDR1 and CDR2: ENHRY and SYGVKD. The CDR3 loop reads CAISGSGTSAYEQYF. CDR3 in DNA: TGTGCCATCAGTGGTTCCGGGACGTCAGCCTACGAGCAGTACTTC.

V gene TRBV5-6 combines with J gene TRBJ2-7; 11 bases line up with TRBD2. The CDR3 contains 14 residues. Germline assignment: CDR1 SGHDT and CDR2 YYEEEE. The junction had 0 bases not matched to a gene; V was cut back by 2 bases and J by 2 bases. DNA of the CDR3: TGTGCCAGCAGCTTACTAGCGGGAGCCTACGAGCAGTACTTC. It codes for CASSLLAGAYEQYF.

The CDR3 coding sequence is TGTGCCAGCAGCTTAGAATTTTCGGGGGCCACCGGGGAGCTGTTTTTT. It translates to CASSLEFSGATGELFF. This chain uses TRBV11-2 with TRBJ2-2, with D tentatively TRBD1 or TRBD2 (6 bases each). Germline CDR1 reads SGHAT; CDR2 reads FQNNGV. The CDR3 has 16 amino acids. V shed 0 bases and J shed 4 bases, with 12 bases lying between them. The full variable domain, completed using reference TRBV11-2 and TRBJ2-2, is EAGVAQSPRYKIIEKRQSVAFWCNPISGHATLYWYQQILGQGPKLLIQFQNNGVVDDSQLPKDRFSAERLKGVDSTLKIQPAKLEDSAVYLCASSLEFSGATGELFFGEGSRLTVL.

The V and J genes are TRBV27 and TRBJ1-2, with D possibly matching TRBD1 (5 bases). The ends were cut back, 2 bases at V and 4 bases at J, with 11 bases in the middle. The CDR3 consists of 14 residues. Germline V gene lookup returns CDR1 MNHEY and CDR2 SMNVEV (reference sequence). The CDR3 DNA sequence: TGTGCCAGCAGTTTAAAGGGGACGAGCTATGGCTACACCTTC. Encoded protein: CASSLKGTSYGYTF.

The V gene is TRBV11-2, the J gene TRBJ2-3, with 10 bases that match TRBD2. J was trimmed by 5 bases and V by 4 bases; bases with no gene match: 15. The germline gives CDR1 SGHAT, CDR2 FQNNGV. This CDR3 comprises 18 residues. The CDR3 coding sequence is TGTGCCAGCAGCTCCCCCGGGTCCCTAGCGGGAGCGGGAGATACGCAGTATTTT. Translation gives CASSSPGSLAGAGDTQYF.